The sequence of this T cell receptor (beta chain) was determined in a study of T-cell memory formation after mild COVID-19. This clonotype was seen repeatedly, ten times or more. The antigen remains undetermined. Study-wide findings and caveats: Shrinking CD4+ clones were chiefly CM and EM; CD8+ ones were chiefly EMRA. Researchers could not confirm that second-wave clones peaking on day 37 targeted SARS-CoV-2.

Each CDR3 protein is one row after TCRdb ran MiXCR on the 5' RACE reads. The table includes 400,000 to 550,000 distinct CDR3 sequences, approximately 23% detected once. The CDR3 covers 16 residues. From germline, CDR1 is SGHAT and CDR2 FQNNGV. V gave up 1 base and J gave up 1 base, with 13 bases separating them. Sequencing was done on a sample of PBMCs or a T cell subset sorted from them (not recorded which). This receptor was obtained from an adult woman who had mild COVID-19 (a few samples of this study predate the infection). Cell type and time point are not known. The chain carries TRBV11-2 and TRBJ1-1; D gene unclear. CDR3 amino acids: CASSLGIPRRNTEAFF. DNA of the CDR3: TGTGCCAGCAGCTTAGGCATCCCGAGGCGGAACACTGAAGCTTTCTTT.